This note documents a single T cell receptor beta chain sequence. As yet, its antigen is unknown. CDR1 and CDR2 (germline): SQVTM, ANQGSEA. The CDR3 has 13 residues. V gave up 7 bases and J gave up 6 bases, with 17 bases separating them. This sample was taken from a study of identical twins. General study points: Out-of-frame alpha sequences that twins shared showed excess low generation probability. In zero-insertion analyses, partial confounding could arise from invariant MAIT and iNKT cells.

Unique molecular identifiers were present on cDNA, and template switching added a universal primer site. TCRdb itself ran the 5' RACE reads through MiXCR, one entry per CDR3 protein. The sample has 400,000 or so distinct CDR3 sequences; roughly 9% are singletons. All donors were healthy, and all were Caucasian. The source material was naive T cells sorted from blood. This chain connects TRBV29-1 to TRBJ2-3, with D uncertain. This TCR derives from a woman between 45 and 60 years old in good health. The CDR3 loop reads CSAVAGWTDTQYF. The CDR3 DNA is TGCAGCGCCGTGGCAGGCTGGACGGATACGCAGTATTTT.